Following are 15 T cell receptor beta chains from one sample sequenced in a study of blood T cell repertoires in COVID-19. Profiled with immunoSEQ multiplex PCR; TCRdb holds only in-frame clones, not every one. The sample includes around 200,000 clones, 85% seen only once; the top ten take around 20%. The sample consisted of PBMCs or T cells enriched from blood (not recorded which). The receptors come from a man aged 40-49 years who had recovered from COVID-19.

This chain links TRBV19 with TRBJ1-6; no firm D call. The germline V gene has CDR1 LNHDA and CDR2 SQIVND (reference sequence). CDR3 size: 14 residues. Trimming took off 1 base at V and 5 bases at J, with 6 bases between the two ends. The CDR3 spells CASSIVGNNSPLHF. For the CDR3, the DNA is TGTGCCAGTAGTATAGTCGGGAATAATTCACCCCTCCACTTT.

The chain joins TRBV29-1 to TRBJ1-2, with TRBD1 identical over 10 bases. This CDR3 has 14 amino acids. Germline CDR1 is SQVTM and CDR2 is ANQGSEA. The V and J ends lost 3 bases and 3 bases, in that order; junction bases with no gene match: 4. CDR3 sequence reads: CSVDDRGRDYGYTF. The DNA for the CDR3 is TGCAGCGTTGACGACAGGGGGCGCGACTATGGCTACACCTTC. Drawing the rest from reference TRBV29-1 and TRBJ1-2, the complete variable domain is SAVISQKPSRDICQRGTSLTIQCQVDSQVTMMFWYRQQPGQSLTLIATANQGSEATYESGFVIDKFPISRPNLTFSTLTVSNMSPEDSSIYLCSVDDRGRDYGYTFGSGTRLTVV.

The genes are TRBV2 and TRBJ1-5; 11 nucleotides align to TRBD1. Germline V lookup: CDR1 SNHLY, CDR2 FYNNEI. The J segment lost 7 bases and the V segment lost 4 bases, leaving 6 bases of the junction unmatched. This CDR3 has 15 amino acids. CDR3 nucleotide sequence: TGTGCCAGCAGTGTACGGACAGGGGGCGGACAGCCCCAGCATTTT. This translates into CASSVRTGGGQPQHF.

The chain has TRBV5-6 and TRBJ1-1; D is ambiguous. CDR3 length: 12 amino acids. With 4 bases removed from V and 4 bases from J, the gap between germline ends came to 8 bases. The germline gives CDR1 SGHDT, CDR2 YYEEEE. The CDR3 spells CASSPGVTEAFF. In nucleotides, the CDR3 is TGTGCCAGCAGCCCCGGGGTCACTGAAGCTTTCTTT.

This clone was recorded only once. The chain has TRBV7-8 and TRBJ2-7; D gene ambiguous. The CDR3 consists of 11 residues. The V and J ends lost 1 base and 4 bases respectively, with 2 bases between them. Germline CDR1 SGHVS, CDR2 FQNEAQ. CDR3 bases: TGTGCCAGCAGCTTAGTATACGAGCAGTACTTC. Protein product: CASSLVYEQYF.

The genes are TRBV7-9 and TRBJ2-5; D is undetermined. This CDR3 is 14 amino acids long. V shed 2 bases and J shed 5 bases, with 12 bases lying between them. Looked up from germline, CDR1 is SEHNR and CDR2 is FQNEAQ (reference sequence). The CDR3 region has the DNA TGTGCCAGCAGCTTATATACCCTCAGGGAGACCCAGTACTTC. Residues: CASSLYTLRETQYF. Filled out from reference TRBV7-9 and TRBJ2-5, the complete variable domain reads DTGVSQNPRHKITKRGQNVTFRCDPISEHNRLYWYRQTLGQGPEFLTYFQNEAQLEKSRLLSDRFSAERPKGSFSTLEIQRTEQGDSAMYLCASSLYTLRETQYFGPGTRLLVL.

This sequence joins TRBV18 and TRBJ1-3; a weak D match, TRBD1 (5 bases). Trimming shortened V by 6 bases and J by 0 bases, and 21 bases separated the two germline ends. The CDR3 is made up of 18 amino acids. Germline CDR1 and CDR2: KGHSH and LQKENI. The CDR3 nucleotides are TGTGCCAGCTCTCCGGGGGTGGAAAAGAGCATCTCTGGAAACACCATATATTTT. Protein product: CASSPGVEKSISGNTIYF.

The gene calls are TRBV30 and TRBJ1-2, with 7 bases lining up with TRBD1. Germline CDR1 GTSNPN, CDR2 SVGIG (reference sequence). This CDR3 has 13 amino acids. Trimming at V came to 4 bases and at J to 6 bases, leaving 8 bases not matched to a gene. CDR3 nucleotide sequence: TGTGCCTGGAATTCAGGGGGGCGTCATGGCTACACCTTC. This sequence encodes CAWNSGGRHGYTF.

The rearrangement uses TRBV28 and TRBJ1-3; D may be TRBD1 (6 bases). The CDR3 has 14 residues. CDR1 MDHEN and CDR2 SYDVKM come from the germline V gene. V lost 1 base and J 2 bases, leaving 6 bases between the germline ends. This CDR3 is CASSLSGAGNTIYF. DNA for the CDR3: TGTGCCAGCAGTTTATCAGGGGCTGGAAACACCATATATTTT.

The chain uses TRBV7-3 and TRBJ2-1, with 9 bases aligning to TRBD2. Germline trimming cut 2 bases from V and 10 bases from J; bases unmatched to any gene: 9. The CDR3 is 15 amino acids. Germline assignment: CDR1 SGHTA and CDR2 FQGTGA. Here the CDR3 reads CASSLSAGGPLEQFF. The CDR3 DNA sequence: TGTGCCAGCAGCTTATCCGCGGGAGGGCCTTTGGAGCAGTTCTTC. The full variable domain, in which reference TRBV7-3 and TRBJ2-1 provide the parts outside the CDR3, is GAGVSQTPSNKVTEKGKYVELRCDPISGHTALYWYRQSLGQGPEFLIYFQGTGAADDSGLPNDRFFAVRPEGSVSTLKIQRTERGDSAVYLCASSLSAGGPLEQFFGPGTRLTVL.

The rearrangement joins TRBV4-3 to TRBJ2-3, with a tentative D call TRBD2 (5 bases). V dropped 0 bases and J dropped 0 bases, with 16 bases sitting between them. This CDR3 is built from 18 residues. Germline values: CDR1 LGHNA, CDR2 YSLEER. The CDR3 reads CASSQDSEVAYSTDTQYF. CDR3 DNA sequence: TGCGCCAGCAGCCAAGATAGTGAAGTAGCGTATAGCACAGATACGCAGTATTTT.

This chain uses TRBV12-5 with TRBJ2-1; no definite D call. The V end lost 7 bases, the J end lost 7 bases, and 5 bases lay between the germline ends. The CDR3 extends over 10 amino acids. Germline values: CDR1 LGHNT, CDR2 FRNRAP. The CDR3 DNA sequence: TGTGCTAGTGCCGGGAATGAGCAGTTCTTC. Its translation: CASAGNEQFF. Based on the CDR3 plus reference TRBV12-5 and TRBJ2-1, the full variable domain is DARVTQTPRHKVTEMGQEVTMRCQPILGHNTVFWYRQTMMQGLELLAYFRNRAPLDDSGMPKDRFSAEMPDATLATLKIQPSEPRDSAVYFCASAGNEQFFGPGTRLTVL.

The chain is built from TRBV4-3 and TRBJ2-5; 14 bases match TRBD2. Germline lookup yields CDR1 LGHNA and CDR2 YSLEER. The CDR3 totals 19 residues. With V trimmed by 3 bases and J by 4 bases, 13 bases remained unmatched. The CDR3 region has the DNA TGCGCCAGCAGCCATGCTAGGACGGGACTAGCGGGAGTAACAGAGACCCAGTACTTC. It encodes CASSHARTGLAGVTETQYF.

In this sample, this clone turned up once. In DNA form, the CDR3 reads TGTGCCAGCAGCACCGGGACTAGCGGCTACGAGCAGTACTTC. It encodes CASSTGTSGYEQYF. The chain links TRBV5-4 to TRBJ2-7; 11 nucleotides agree with TRBD2. The CDR3 is 14 residues long. The V gene's germline CDR1 is SGHNT and CDR2 YYREEE (reference sequence). V gave up 4 bases and J gave up 3 bases; unmatched junction bases: 3.

On this clone itself: Other DNA sequences from this sample encode an identical CDR3 as well. The chain carries TRBV24-1 and TRBJ1-2; D gene uncertain. The germline gives CDR1 KGHDR, CDR2 SFDVKD. There are 14 residues in the CDR3. Trimming cost V 3 bases and J 4 bases, with 11 bases left between them. CDR3 DNA sequence: TGTGCCACCAGTGATCTCGGTCGTGGCTATGGCTACACCTTC. It specifies CATSDLGRGYGYTF.